The 17 T cell receptor beta chains below all came from one sample that was sequenced in a study of shared clonotypes between healthy human individuals. Only in-frame clones appear in the TCRdb table, and some are missing; sequencing was by immunoSEQ multiplex PCR. The top ten clones hold approximately 1.5% of a sample with some 980,000 clones, approximately 80% of them seen once. Sequencing was performed on memory CD4+ T cells sorted from blood. Subset noted: CD45RA-negative fraction. These receptors all stem from a man aged 18 to 29 in good health.

For this clone: Other nucleotide sequences in the sample specify the same CDR3. V and J are TRBV30 and TRBJ1-3; no firm D call. The germline gives CDR1 GTSNPN, CDR2 SVGIG (reference sequence). The V end lost 2 bases, the J end lost 0 bases, and 2 bases lay between the germline ends. This CDR3 is built from 12 residues. Here the CDR3 DNA reads TGTGCCTGGAGTCTCTCTGGAAACACCATATATTTT. This gives the protein CAWSLSGNTIYF.

The V and J genes are TRBV5-1 and TRBJ2-2; the D gene could be TRBD1 or TRBD2 (5 bases each). This CDR3 has 16 residues. Germline loops: CDR1 SGHRS, CDR2 YFSETQ. V gave up 4 bases and J gave up 3 bases, with 16 bases separating them. The CDR3 DNA sequence: TGCGCCAGCAGCCCCCTAGTGGGGGTTGACACCGGGGAGCTGTTTTTT. It is translated as CASSPLVGVDTGELFF. Together with reference TRBV5-1 and TRBJ2-2, the CDR3 gives the full variable domain: KAGVTQTPRYLIKTRGQQVTLSCSPISGHRSVSWYQQTPGQGLQFLFEYFSETQRNKGNFPGRFSGRQFSNSRSEMNVSTLELGDSALYLCASSPLVGVDTGELFFGEGSRLTVL.

The chain is built from TRBV2 and TRBJ1-1, with 8 bases matching TRBD1. CDR3 length: 14 residues. Germline V gene data show CDR1 as SNHLY and CDR2 as FYNNEI. Trimming at V came to 5 bases and at J to 7 bases, leaving 9 bases not matched to a gene. The CDR3 nucleotides are TGTGCCAGCAGTAGACAGACAGGGGAGGTTGAAGCTTTCTTT. Translating gives CASSRQTGEVEAFF.

This clone has a count of ten or more. The chain recombines TRBV4-2 with TRBJ1-3; the D gene is possibly TRBD1 (5 bases). Per the germline V gene, CDR1 is LGHNA and CDR2 is YNFKEQ. Trimming pared 1 base from V and 10 bases from J, leaving 11 bases between. The CDR3 loop spans 13 amino acids. DNA of the CDR3: TGTGCCAGCAGCCAAGCAGGGATGGGGACCATATATTTT. It encodes CASSQAGMGTIYF.

V and J are TRBV5-8 and TRBJ2-1; possibly TRBD2 for D (5 bases). V was trimmed by 4 bases and J by 8 bases, leaving 10 bases between them. Germline V lookup: CDR1 SGHTS, CDR2 YDEGEE. The CDR3 totals 12 residues. The CDR3: CASSPRGYEQFF. The CDR3 DNA follows: TGTGCCAGCAGCCCCCGAGGGTATGAGCAGTTCTTC.

This clone was seen just once. The rearrangement joins TRBV10-3 to TRBJ2-1, with 7 positions matching TRBD2. CDR1 is ENHRY and CDR2 is SYGVKD in the germline V gene. The CDR3 covers 16 residues. Trimming at V came to 8 bases and at J to 0 bases, leaving 10 bases not matched to a gene. CDR3 nucleotide sequence: TGTGCCATCGATGCTAGCGGTACAAGCTCCTACAATGAGCAGTTCTTC. This translates into CAIDASGTSSYNEQFF.

This chain uses TRBV7-3 with TRBJ1-6; D may be TRBD1 (5 bases). Germline CDR1 reads SGHTA; CDR2 reads FQGTGA. CDR3 length: 14 amino acids. V dropped 2 bases and J dropped 7 bases, with 9 bases sitting between them. Here the CDR3 DNA reads TGTGCCAGCAGCTTACTGGGACCAAATTCACCCCTCCACTTT. Residues: CASSLLGPNSPLHF.

The CDR3 protein is CASSQQAGGVYTQYF. CDR3 DNA sequence: TGCGCCAGCAGCCAGCAGGCGGGAGGTGTGTATACGCAGTATTTT. The rearrangement uses TRBV5-1 and TRBJ2-3; TRBD2 matches 8 bases. The germline V gene encodes CDR1 SGHRS and CDR2 YFSETQ. The V segment lost 4 bases and the J segment 7 bases; nucleotides outside the gene matches: 11. The CDR3 spans 15 residues. The full variable domain, with the rest looked up from reference TRBV5-1 and TRBJ2-3, is KAGVTQTPRYLIKTRGQQVTLSCSPISGHRSVSWYQQTPGQGLQFLFEYFSETQRNKGNFPGRFSGRQFSNSRSEMNVSTLELGDSALYLCASSQQAGGVYTQYFGPGTRLTVL.

J is TRBJ2-2 and V is TRBV6-1, with 9 nucleotides matching TRBD2. V shed 6 bases, J shed 6 bases, and the junction held 2 bases outside the gene matches. The germline V gene has CDR1 MNHNS and CDR2 SASEGT. The CDR3 consists of 13 residues. The CDR3 is CASRGLAPGELFF. For the CDR3, the DNA is TGTGCCAGCAGGGGACTAGCCCCCGGGGAGCTGTTTTTT.

The V and J genes are TRBV7-9 and TRBJ1-4; D is perhaps TRBD1 (5 bases). Trimming left V 5 bases short and J 8 bases short, with 24 bases between. The CDR3 is made up of 17 amino acids. Germline CDR1 is SEHNR and CDR2 is FQNEAQ (reference sequence). The CDR3 bases are TGTGCCAGCAGCCGGCCCGGGGGTGTGAAGGGGAGGGAAAAACTGTTTTTT. Amino acid sequence: CASSRPGGVKGREKLFF.

A few counts support this clone. The CDR3 loop reads CSTQEGYEQYF. For the CDR3, the DNA is TGCAGCACCCAGGAGGGCTACGAGCAGTACTTC. The chain is built from TRBV29-1 and TRBJ2-7; TRBD2 might be the D (6 bases). V shed 8 bases and J shed 3 bases, with 11 bases lying between them. CDR3 length: 11 amino acids. CDR1 is SQVTM, CDR2 ANQGSEA, per germline.

The V and J genes are TRBV18 and TRBJ1-1; D unresolved. V lost 1 base and J lost 6, with 9 bases in between. The CDR3 length is 13 residues. CDR1 and CDR2 (germline): KGHSH, LQKENI. CDR3 in DNA: TGTGCCAGCTCACCACTAGGCCAGGCTGAAGCTTTCTTT. Its protein product is CASSPLGQAEAFF.

The chain carries TRBV7-2 and TRBJ2-3; D unclear. CDR1 and CDR2 from the germline V gene are SGHTA and FQGNSA. V was clipped by 5 bases and J by 2 bases, with 14 bases between them. There are 15 residues in the CDR3. The CDR3 bases are TGTGCCAGCAGCCCCGAGATGGGTATCACAGATACGCAGTATTTT. Translation: CASSPEMGITDTQYF.

The V gene is TRBV11-1, the J gene TRBJ2-3; TRBD1 agrees at 7 bases. Germline-derived CDR1 and CDR2 are SGHAT and FQDESV (reference sequence). With V trimmed by 4 bases and J by 6 bases, 16 bases remained unmatched. The CDR3 is 17 residues long. The CDR3 coding sequence is TGTGCCAGCAGCTCCCGCAGGGTCCCGACAGGGCGCGATACGCAGTATTTT. Translated: CASSSRRVPTGRDTQYF.

This chain uses TRBV19 with TRBJ2-1; D gene uncertain. The V end was cut by 5 bases, the J end by 9 bases, with 20 bases between. The CDR3 has 15 amino acids. Germline V gives CDR1 LNHDA, CDR2 SQIVND (reference sequence). The CDR3: CASSELGVSRGEQFF. In DNA, the CDR3 is TGTGCCAGTAGTGAACTCGGTGTCAGCCGTGGTGAGCAGTTCTTC.

The V gene is TRBV6-5, the J gene TRBJ2-7; D not certain. The CDR3 loop spans 14 amino acids. CDR1 and CDR2 from the germline V gene are MNHEY and SVGAGI. V was shortened by 6 bases and J by 2 bases, with 14 bases between the two germline ends. The CDR3 sequence: CASRPRVVAYEQYF. DNA of the CDR3: TGTGCCAGCAGACCCCGGGTCGTAGCCTACGAGCAGTACTTC.

V is TRBV6-5 and J is TRBJ2-7; 9 bases are shared with TRBD2. J lost 7 bases, V lost 0 bases, and 7 bases had no gene match. Germline CDR1 is MNHEY and CDR2 is SVGAGI. This CDR3 has 15 residues. The CDR3 sequence is CASSYSLAGFGEQYF. As DNA, the CDR3 is TGTGCCAGCAGTTACTCGCTAGCGGGGTTTGGGGAGCAGTACTTC.